The rows below give T cell receptor beta chains drawn from one sample of a study of blood T cell repertoires in COVID-19. Profiling relied on immunoSEQ multiplex PCR, and the TCRdb table lists in-frame clones only, not all of them. The sample holds around 250,000 clones, around nine tenths seen once. The sample was peripheral blood. These receptors all stem from a man aged 35-49 years with active or convalescent COVID-19. Both conserved end residues are part of each CDR3. D genes are given only for firm matches.

D,J,length,V,DNA,CDR3
NA,TRBJ2-5,16,TRBV5-1,TGCGCCAGCAGCTTGAGGCGGAGCACCACGGGAGAGACCCAGTACTTC,CASSLRRSTTGETQYF
TRBD1,TRBJ1-4,14,TRBV19,TGTGCCAGTAGCCAGGACAGGGGTGGTGAAAAACTGTTTTTT,CASSQDRGGEKLFF
NA,TRBJ2-1,14,TRBV6-5,TGTGCCAGCAGTCTAGCGCCCGCCTACAATGAGCAGTTCTTC,CASSLAPAYNEQFF
NA,TRBJ2-2,13,TRBV19,TGTGCCAGTAGTAGGATAGCGGTCGGGGAGCTGTTTTTT,CASSRIAVGELFF
TRBD2,TRBJ2-3,16,TRBV28,TGTGCCAGCGACGGGACTAGCGGGGGGGTTGGAGATACGCAGTATTTT,CASDGTSGGVGDTQYF
NA,TRBJ1-1,12,TRBV30,TGTGCCTGGGACTCAATGAACACTGAAGCTTTCTTT,CAWDSMNTEAFF
TRBD1,TRBJ1-1,16,TRBV6-1,TGTGCCAGCAGTGAACGGTCGACAGGGGTGGACACTGAAGCTTTCTTT,CASSERSTGVDTEAFF
TRBD1,TRBJ2-5,14,TRBV19,TGTGCCAGTACCGACCGGGACAGGGAAGAGACCCAGTACTTC,CASTDRDREETQYF
NA,TRBJ1-4,14,TRBV18,TGTGCCAGCTCACCAGTACAGGGAAGCGAAAAACTGTTTTTT,CASSPVQGSEKLFF
NA,TRBJ1-5,13,TRBV28,TGTGCCAGCAGTTTTCCCGGGGATCAGCCCCAGCATTTT,CASSFPGDQPQHF
NA,TRBJ2-1,16,TRBV24-1,TGTGCCACCAGTGTTGCAGACTATAGCTCCTACAATGAGCAGTTCTTC,CATSVADYSSYNEQFF
TRBD2,TRBJ2-3,20,TRBV10-2,TGCGCCAGCAGTGAGTCGCGACTAGCGGGGGGCCTAAGGGGAACAGATACGCAGTATTTT,CASSESRLAGGLRGTDTQYF
TRBD2,TRBJ2-1,20,TRBV6-2/TRBV6-3,TGTGCCAGCAGTTACTTACTACCATCGACTAGCGGAGGCCACGACAATGAGCAGTTCTTC,CASSYLLPSTSGGHDNEQFF
TRBD1,TRBJ2-1,13,TRBV6-5,TGTGCCAGCAGTAACGGACAGGGCGATGAGCAGTTCTTC,CASSNGQGDEQFF